The rows below give T cell receptor beta chains drawn from one sample of a study of blood T cell repertoires in COVID-19. Using immunoSEQ multiplex PCR, the repertoire was profiled, and TCRdb retains in-frame clones only, with some absent. The sample lists some 240,000 clones, roughly 80% occurring once. Sequencing was carried out using peripheral blood. The source is a woman aged 80 or older with acute or convalescent COVID-19. CDR3s include the opening cysteine and the closing phenylalanine or tryptophan. The order of the fields is D gene, J gene, V gene, clone size, CDR3 protein, CDR3 DNA. D genes are given only for firm matches. Clone size is stated in some rows and not others, as once, few, many or a class when expanded.

D: .; J: TRBJ1-5; V: TRBV28; size: .; CDR3: CASSGGGLKPQHF; DNA: TGTGCCAGCTCTGGGGGGGGGTTAAAGCCCCAGCATTTT
D: .; J: TRBJ2-1; V: TRBV5-1; size: once; CDR3: CASSPDSDNHEQFF; DNA: TGCGCCAGCAGCCCGGACAGTGATAATCATGAGCAGTTCTTC
D: TRBD2; J: TRBJ2-3; V: TRBV7-9; size: .; CDR3: CASSLGRGVVADTQYF; DNA: TGTGCCAGCAGCTTAGGGCGGGGGGTCGTCGCAGATACGCAGTATTTT
D: TRBD1; J: TRBJ2-1; V: TRBV18; size: .; CDR3: CASSPSTGGTYNEQFF; DNA: TGTGCCAGCTCACCATCAACAGGGGGGACGTACAATGAGCAGTTCTTC
D: TRBD1; J: TRBJ2-1; V: TRBV18; size: .; CDR3: CASSPDRGEDEQFF; DNA: TGTGCCAGCTCACCGGACAGGGGAGAGGATGAGCAGTTCTTC
D: TRBD1; J: TRBJ2-1; V: TRBV11-2; size: .; CDR3: CASSHSGTGVNEQFF; DNA: TGTGCCAGCAGCCATAGCGGGACAGGGGTCAATGAGCAGTTCTTC
D: TRBD1; J: TRBJ1-2; V: TRBV20-1; size: few; CDR3: CSASAPGQGVNYGYTF; DNA: TGCAGTGCTAGTGCGCCGGGACAGGGAGTCAACTATGGCTACACCTTC
D: TRBD1; J: TRBJ1-1; V: TRBV19; size: .; CDR3: CASSGDRGNTEAFF; DNA: TGTGCCAGTAGTGGGGACAGGGGGAACACTGAAGCTTTCTTT
D: TRBD1; J: TRBJ1-2; V: TRBV6-5; size: .; CDR3: CASSSLGTGRYGYTF; DNA: TGTGCCAGCAGTTCCCTTGGGACAGGGCGCTATGGCTACACCTTC
D: TRBD1; J: TRBJ1-6; V: TRBV7-2; size: .; CDR3: CASSLYGGQYNSPLHF; DNA: TGTGCCAGCAGCTTATATGGGGGACAGTATAATTCACCCCTCCACTTT
D: TRBD1; J: TRBJ2-5; V: TRBV7-9; size: .; CDR3: CASSSGTGEETQYF; DNA: TGTGCCAGCAGCTCCGGGACAGGAGAGGAGACCCAGTACTTC
D: TRBD1; J: TRBJ2-6; V: TRBV7-3; size: .; CDR3: CASSRQGSGANVLTF; DNA: TGTGCCAGCAGCCGACAGGGCTCTGGGGCCAACGTCCTGACTTTC
D: .; J: TRBJ2-3; V: TRBV4-1; size: few; CDR3: CASSQDRPGADTQYF; DNA: TGCGCCAGCAGCCAAGATCGTCCAGGGGCAGATACGCAGTATTTT
D: TRBD1; J: TRBJ2-7; V: TRBV2; size: .; CDR3: CASSVRGRYEQYF; DNA: TGTGCCAGCAGTGTGAGGGGGCGCTACGAGCAGTACTTC
D: .; J: TRBJ2-2; V: TRBV3-1/TRBV3-2; size: .; CDR3: CASSPRGNGGELFF; DNA: TGTGCCAGCAGCCCCCGCGGGAACGGCGGGGAGCTGTTTTTT
D: TRBD1; J: TRBJ1-1; V: TRBV2; size: .; CDR3: CASTDRGGPNTEAFF; DNA: TGTGCCAGTACCGACAGGGGGGGACCGAACACTGAAGCTTTCTTT
D: .; J: TRBJ2-5; V: TRBV6-4; size: .; CDR3: CASSVNPGETQYF; DNA: TGTGCCAGCAGTGTGAACCCCGGGGAGACCCAGTACTTC
D: TRBD1; J: TRBJ2-3; V: TRBV7-3; size: .; CDR3: CASSQKGQESTDTQYF; DNA: TGTGCCAGCAGCCAAAAGGGACAGGAGTCAACAGATACGCAGTATTTT
D: .; J: TRBJ1-6; V: TRBV25-1; size: once; CDR3: CASRSTGNNSPLHF; DNA: TGTGCCAGCAGGTCAACAGGGAATAATTCACCCCTCCACTTT
D: TRBD2; J: TRBJ2-1; V: TRBV5-4; size: .; CDR3: CASSLIRGGPVEQFF; DNA: TGTGCCAGCAGCTTGATACGGGGGGGCCCGGTTGAGCAGTTCTTC
D: TRBD1; J: TRBJ1-2; V: TRBV28; size: .; CDR3: CASSSGQYYGYTF; DNA: TGTGCCAGCAGTTCGGGACAGTACTATGGCTACACCTTC
D: .; J: TRBJ1-1; V: TRBV10-3; size: .; CDR3: CAISELGGNTEAFF; DNA: TGTGCCATCAGTGAGTTGGGGGGGAACACTGAAGCTTTCTTT
D: TRBD2; J: TRBJ2-3; V: TRBV7-9; size: .; CDR3: CASEGGRHTQYF; DNA: TGTGCCAGCGAGGGCGGGAGACATACGCAGTATTTT
D: .; J: TRBJ2-5; V: TRBV7-2; size: .; CDR3: CASSLTGGETQYF; DNA: TGTGCCAGCAGCTTAACGGGGGGCGAGACCCAGTACTTC
D: TRBD2; J: TRBJ2-1; V: TRBV7-3; size: .; CDR3: CAQPPGGAGFNEQFF; DNA: TGTGCCCAGCCACCCGGGGGGGCCGGGTTCAATGAGCAGTTCTTC
D: .; J: TRBJ1-1; V: TRBV4-2; size: .; CDR3: CASSPARGDRTEAFF; DNA: TGTGCCAGCAGCCCAGCCCGAGGCGACAGAACTGAAGCTTTCTTT
D: TRBD2; J: TRBJ2-5; V: TRBV11-2; size: .; CDR3: CASSSTSGAETQYF; DNA: TGTGCCAGCAGCTCGACTAGCGGGGCAGAGACCCAGTACTTC
D: .; J: TRBJ1-5; V: TRBV7-3; size: .; CDR3: CASSLTAGQPQHF; DNA: TGTGCCAGCAGCTTAACAGCAGGGCAGCCCCAGCATTTT
D: TRBD2; J: TRBJ2-1; V: TRBV15; size: .; CDR3: CATSRGRTSNEQFF; DNA: TGTGCCACCAGCAGAGGTCGGACTAGCAATGAGCAGTTCTTC
D: TRBD2; J: TRBJ2-7; V: TRBV6-5; size: .; CDR3: CASMREPYEQYF; DNA: TGTGCCAGCATGCGGGAGCCCTACGAGCAGTACTTC
D: TRBD2; J: TRBJ2-7; V: TRBV28; size: .; CDR3: CASSYFAGGTSYEQYF; DNA: TGTGCCAGCAGTTATTTCGCGGGGGGAACCTCCTACGAGCAGTACTTC
D: TRBD1; J: TRBJ2-7; V: TRBV7-8; size: .; CDR3: CASRQGAVGSHEQYF; DNA: TGTGCCAGCAGACAGGGGGCGGTAGGGTCCCACGAGCAGTACTTC
D: TRBD1; J: TRBJ1-2; V: TRBV7-9; size: .; CDR3: CASRQGQGNYTF; DNA: TGTGCCAGCAGACAGGGACAGGGAAACTACACCTTC
D: TRBD1; J: TRBJ1-3; V: TRBV28; size: .; CDR3: CASSDIQGSGNTIYF; DNA: TGTGCCAGCAGCGATATACAGGGGAGTGGAAACACCATATATTTT
D: .; J: TRBJ2-1; V: TRBV24-1; size: .; CDR3: CATQDKPYNEQFF; DNA: TGTGCCACCCAGGACAAACCCTACAATGAGCAGTTCTTC
D: TRBD2; J: TRBJ2-7; V: TRBV28; size: .; CDR3: CASSRHTSGTYEQYF; DNA: TGTGCCAGCAGTCGCCACACTAGCGGGACGTACGAGCAGTACTTC
D: .; J: TRBJ2-5; V: TRBV28; size: .; CDR3: CATTPGGLGETQYF; DNA: TGTGCCACCACTCCAGGGGGGTTAGGAGAGACCCAGTACTTC
D: .; J: TRBJ1-6; V: TRBV28; size: .; CDR3: CASSYRGYSPLHF; DNA: TGTGCCAGCAGTTATAGGGGGTATTCACCCCTCCACTTT
D: TRBD1; J: TRBJ1-2; V: TRBV6-1; size: .; CDR3: CASSGGQGGFTYGYTF; DNA: TGTGCCAGCAGTGGTGGACAGGGAGGCTTTACCTATGGCTACACCTTC
D: .; J: TRBJ1-1; V: TRBV15; size: .; CDR3: CATSRVADSEAFF; DNA: TGTGCCACCAGCAGAGTGGCGGACAGTGAAGCTTTCTTT
D: TRBD2; J: TRBJ2-1; V: TRBV15; size: .; CDR3: CATSRGLAGGYSYNEQFF; DNA: TGTGCCACCAGCAGAGGGCTAGCGGGGGGATATTCCTACAATGAGCAGTTCTTC
D: TRBD1; J: TRBJ2-7; V: TRBV5-1; size: .; CDR3: CASSLNPGQGLYEQYF; DNA: TGCGCCAGCAGCTTGAACCCGGGACAGGGCCTTTACGAGCAGTACTTC
D: .; J: TRBJ2-1; V: TRBV5-6; size: few; CDR3: CASRLLGAEQFF; DNA: TGTGCCAGCAGGCTATTAGGGGCTGAGCAGTTCTTC
D: .; J: TRBJ2-3; V: TRBV7-2; size: .; CDR3: CASSPQVGDTQYF; DNA: TGTGCCAGCAGCCCTCAGGTGGGAGATACGCAGTATTTT
D: .; J: TRBJ1-6; V: TRBV19; size: .; CDR3: CASSIVGQGNSPLHF; DNA: TGTGCCAGTAGTATAGTAGGGCAGGGCAATTCACCCCTCCACTTT
D: .; J: TRBJ1-6; V: TRBV18; size: .; CDR3: CASSPKGGSPLHF; DNA: TGTGCCAGCTCACCAAAGGGGGGGAGTCCCCTCCACTTT
D: TRBD1; J: TRBJ1-6; V: TRBV2; size: .; CDR3: CASRGTAGSPLHF; DNA: TGTGCCAGCAGGGGGACAGCTGGTTCACCCCTCCACTTT
D: .; J: TRBJ2-2; V: TRBV18; size: .; CDR3: CASSPIGELFF; DNA: TGTGCCAGCTCACCCATCGGGGAGCTGTTTTTT
D: .; J: TRBJ2-1; V: TRBV29-1; size: .; CDR3: CSVERSLGEQFF; DNA: TGCAGCGTTGAGAGGTCTTTAGGTGAGCAGTTCTTC
D: .; J: TRBJ1-2; V: TRBV6-4; size: .; CDR3: CASSQGFDGYTF; DNA: TGTGCCAGCAGTCAGGGGTTCGATGGCTACACCTTC
D: .; J: TRBJ2-3; V: TRBV28; size: .; CDR3: CASSLPLASTDTQYF; DNA: TGTGCCAGCAGTTTACCGCTAGCGAGCACAGATACGCAGTATTTT
D: .; J: TRBJ1-1; V: TRBV28; size: .; CDR3: CASSPEGRADTEAFF; DNA: TGTGCCAGCAGTCCCGAGGGAAGGGCGGACACTGAAGCTTTCTTT
D: .; J: TRBJ1-4; V: TRBV5-4; size: few; CDR3: CASSEAQEKLFF; DNA: TGTGCCAGCAGCGAGGCTCAGGAAAAACTGTTTTTT
D: .; J: TRBJ2-1; V: TRBV5-1; size: .; CDR3: CASSLAASGNEQFF; DNA: TGCGCCAGCAGCTTAGCTGCATCGGGGAATGAGCAGTTCTTC
D: .; J: TRBJ2-1; V: TRBV28; size: .; CDR3: CASSATRIHNEQFF; DNA: TGTGCCAGCAGTGCTACTAGGATTCACAATGAGCAGTTCTTC